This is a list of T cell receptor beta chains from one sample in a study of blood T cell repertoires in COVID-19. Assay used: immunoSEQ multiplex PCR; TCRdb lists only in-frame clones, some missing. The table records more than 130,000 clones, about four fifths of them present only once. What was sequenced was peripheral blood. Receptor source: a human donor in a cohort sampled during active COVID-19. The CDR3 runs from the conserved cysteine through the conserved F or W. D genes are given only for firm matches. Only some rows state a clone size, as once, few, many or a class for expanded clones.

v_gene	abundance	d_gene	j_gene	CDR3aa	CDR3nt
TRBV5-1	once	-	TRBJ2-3	CASSLGSSTDTQYF	TGCGCCAGCAGCTTGGGTTCTAGCACAGATACGCAGTATTTT
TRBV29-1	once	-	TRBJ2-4	CSVASGRHIQYF	TGCAGCGTTGCATCAGGGAGGCACATTCAGTACTTC
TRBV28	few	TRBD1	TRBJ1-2	CASRGTVGYGYTF	TGTGCCAGCAGGGGGACAGTAGGGTATGGCTACACCTTC
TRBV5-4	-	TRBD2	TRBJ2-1	CASSPRLAVSYNEQFF	TGTGCCAGCAGCCCTAGGCTAGCGGTATCCTACAATGAGCAGTTCTTC
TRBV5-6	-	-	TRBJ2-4	CASSLDTGLGANIQYF	TGTGCCAGCAGCTTGGATACCGGGCTAGGGGCGAACATTCAGTACTTC
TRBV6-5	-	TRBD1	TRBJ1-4	CASSYSQGVNEKLFF	TGTGCCAGCAGTTACTCACAGGGGGTCAATGAAAAACTGTTTTTT
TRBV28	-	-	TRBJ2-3	CATATGRTKADTQYF	TGTGCCACCGCGACAGGGAGGACGAAGGCAGATACGCAGTATTTT
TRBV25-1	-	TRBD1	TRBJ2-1	CASSVFGGQYQFF	TGTGCCAGCAGTGTCTTTGGGGGACAGTATCAGTTCTTC
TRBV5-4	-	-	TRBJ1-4	CASSLYGTSEKLFF	TGTGCCAGCAGCTTGTACGGGACAAGTGAAAAACTGTTTTTT
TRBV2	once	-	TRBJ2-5	CASTIETQYF	TGTGCCAGCACCATAGAGACCCAGTACTTC
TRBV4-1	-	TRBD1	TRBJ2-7	CASTPGTGVYEQYF	TGCGCCAGCACCCCCGGGACAGGGGTCTACGAGCAGTACTTC
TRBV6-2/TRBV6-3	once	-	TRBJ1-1	CASSSPSGYLKPFF	TGTGCCAGCAGTTCCCCCTCGGGGTATCTAAAGCCTTTCTTT
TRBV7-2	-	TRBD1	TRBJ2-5	CASSLSKGQGQETQYF	TGTGCCAGCAGCTTAAGTAAAGGACAGGGACAAGAGACCCAGTACTTC
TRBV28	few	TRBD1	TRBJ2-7	CASAYSGTGLDSYEQYF	TGTGCCAGCGCTTACTCCGGGACAGGGTTAGATTCCTACGAGCAGTACTTC
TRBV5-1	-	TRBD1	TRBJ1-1	CASSLNLGRQGGTEAFF	TGCGCCAGCAGCCTCAACTTGGGCCGACAGGGAGGAACTGAAGCTTTCTTT
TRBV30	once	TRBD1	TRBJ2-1	CAWSPDRGNEQFF	TGTGCCTGGAGTCCGGACAGGGGTAATGAGCAGTTCTTC
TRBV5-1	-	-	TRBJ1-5	CASSFEGGNQPQHF	TGCGCCAGCAGCTTCGAGGGGGGCAATCAGCCCCAGCATTTT
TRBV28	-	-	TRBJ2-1	CASIQYPYNEQFF	TGTGCCAGCATCCAGTACCCCTACAATGAGCAGTTCTTC
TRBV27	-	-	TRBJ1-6	CASSLRQLNSPLHF	TGTGCCAGCAGTCTGAGACAGCTTAATTCACCCCTCCACTTT
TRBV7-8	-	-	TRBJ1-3	CASSLALLRVSGNTIYF	TGTGCCAGCAGCTTAGCCCTCCTGAGGGTTTCTGGAAACACCATATATTTT
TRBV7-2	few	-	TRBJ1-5	CASSLGAGGIQPQHF	TGTGCCAGCAGCTTAGGGGCCGGGGGTATTCAGCCCCAGCATTTT
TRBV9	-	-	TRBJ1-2	CASSLSIGTSLNYGYTF	TGTGCCAGCAGCCTCAGTATCGGGACTTCCCTCAACTATGGCTACACCTTC
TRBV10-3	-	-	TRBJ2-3	CAISASADTQYF	TGTGCCATCAGTGCTAGCGCAGATACGCAGTATTTT
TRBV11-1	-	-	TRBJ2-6	CASSFEGAGANVLTF	TGTGCCAGCAGCTTTGAAGGGGCTGGGGCCAACGTCCTGACTTTC
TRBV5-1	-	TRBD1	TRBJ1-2	CASSLDTGAGGYGYTF	TGCGCCAGCAGCTTGGACACAGGGGCTGGAGGCTATGGCTACACCTTC
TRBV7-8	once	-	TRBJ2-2	CASSLESHLNTGELFF	TGTGCCAGCAGCTTAGAGAGTCACCTGAACACCGGGGAGCTGTTTTTT
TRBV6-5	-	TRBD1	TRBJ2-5	CASRKGGGETQYF	TGTGCCAGCAGGAAAGGGGGCGGGGAGACCCAGTACTTC
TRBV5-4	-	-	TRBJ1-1	CASSSGVNTEAFF	TGTGCCAGCAGTTCCGGGGTGAACACTGAAGCTTTCTTT